These 19 T cell receptor beta chains share one sample of origin, sequenced in a study of a mutant IDH1 vaccine in newly diagnosed glioma. This table comes from immunoSEQ multiplex PCR, and its TCRdb copy is limited to in-frame clones, with some not included. The sample has about 88,000 clones, over 75% seen once. Time point noted: baseline, week 1 (first vaccination visit). Treatment denoted: pre-vaccination baseline after standard-of-care therapy. Here the sequenced sample was PBMCs, taken from a glioma patient treated with radiotherapy, temozolomide or both. All receptors derive from a man aged 35-49 years with glioma. Some clones in this sample may be carry-over from other donors' samples.

DNA of the CDR3: TGTGCCAGCAGCCCAGCGGGGGAGGCTGAAGCTTTCTTT. Its protein is CASSPAGEAEAFF. The chain links TRBV7-9 to TRBJ1-1, with D possibly matching TRBD1 (5 bases). Trimming shortened V by 5 bases and J by 6 bases, and 13 bases separated the two germline ends. The CDR3 length is 13 residues. Germline CDR1 is SEHNR and CDR2 is FQNEAQ (reference sequence).

The rearrangement joins TRBV29-1 to TRBJ2-7; tentatively, D is TRBD1 (5 bases). The CDR3 totals 11 residues. Germline CDR1 reads SQVTM; CDR2 reads ANQGSEA. The V gene lost 3 bases and the J gene lost 4 bases, with 7 bases spanning the gap. The CDR3 loop reads CSVETVYEQYF. CDR3 bases: TGCAGCGTTGAGACAGTGTACGAGCAGTACTTC.

The chain recombines TRBV6-5 with TRBJ1-5, with TRBD1 as a possible D gene (5 bases). Trimming cost V 2 bases and J 5 bases, with 13 bases left between them. CDR1 and CDR2 (germline): MNHEY, SVGAGI. The CDR3 runs 15 residues. The CDR3 coding sequence is TGTGCCAGCAGTTACGATGGGACGAACTATCAGCCCCAGCATTTT. Amino acid sequence: CASSYDGTNYQPQHF.

The chain employs TRBV4-1 and TRBJ1-1; D is uncertain. V was shortened by 5 bases and J by 1 base, with 8 bases between the two germline ends. Germline CDR1 MGHRA, CDR2 YSYEKL. The CDR3 sequence is 13 residues long. The CDR3 sequence: CASSLKENTEAFF. DNA of the CDR3: TGCGCCAGCAGCTTAAAAGAGAACACTGAAGCTTTCTTT.

The chain has TRBV25-1 and TRBJ1-2; D perhaps matches TRBD1 (6 bases). Trimming removed 4 bases from V and 6 bases from J, with 15 bases in between. Germline V gene lookup returns CDR1 MGHDK and CDR2 SYGVNS. This CDR3 has 14 residues. The CDR3 nucleotides read TGTGCCAGCAGTGGAACAGGGTCCTACAATGGCTACACCTTC. As protein: CASSGTGSYNGYTF.

This sequence joins TRBV6-5 and TRBJ2-7; 9 nucleotides agree with TRBD1. The CDR3 is 13 amino acids. Trimming took 6 bases from V and 5 from J; bases not matched to a gene: 5. The germline gives CDR1 MNHEY, CDR2 SVGAGI. CDR3 nucleotides: TGTGCCAGCAGGTGGACAGGGGCCAACGAGCAGTACTTC. Translating it yields CASRWTGANEQYF.

The V and J genes are TRBV10-2 and TRBJ2-5; D gene ambiguous. The CDR3 has 12 amino acids. The V and J ends lost 8 bases and 4 bases respectively, with 11 bases between them. Germline V gives CDR1 WSHSY, CDR2 SAAADI. The CDR3 sequence is CASRGDRETQYF. The CDR3 DNA sequence: TGCGCCAGCCGAGGAGACCGAGAGACCCAGTACTTC.

The CDR3 sequence is CSVAETSKNIQYF. The CDR3 coding sequence is TGCAGCGTTGCAGAGACTAGTAAAAACATTCAGTACTTC. This chain joins TRBV29-1 and TRBJ2-4; TRBD2 might be the D (6 bases). V lost 4 bases and J lost 4, with 11 bases in between. The V gene's germline CDR1 is SQVTM and CDR2 ANQGSEA. The CDR3 consists of 13 residues.

The chain recombines TRBV10-3 with TRBJ2-7; 8 bases match TRBD1. V lost 0 bases and J lost 4; bases outside the gene matches: 5. Germline CDR1 ENHRY, CDR2 SYGVKD. The CDR3 sequence is 15 residues long. The CDR3 nucleotides read TGTGCCATCAGTGAGTCGGGACAGGTCCAATACGAGCAGTACTTC. Its translation: CAISESGQVQYEQYF.

The chain uses TRBV2 and TRBJ2-1; TRBD2 matches at 9 bases. The germline CDR1 and CDR2 sequences are SNHLY and FYNNEI. With 6 bases clipped from V and 8 bases from J, the junction kept 11 bases outside the gene matches. This CDR3 contains 15 residues. The CDR3: CASRSGLARVHEQFF. Here the CDR3 DNA reads TGTGCCAGCAGATCGGGACTAGCCCGGGTACATGAGCAGTTCTTC.

The chain carries TRBV19 and TRBJ1-5; no reliable D call. The CDR3 length is 15 residues. The germline CDR1 and CDR2 sequences are LNHDA and SQIVND (reference sequence). V gave up 7 bases and J gave up 0 bases, with 13 bases separating them. CDR3 nucleotide sequence: TGTGCCAGTAAGGTAAGGGCTCATAGCAATCAGCCCCAGCATTTT. This sequence encodes CASKVRAHSNQPQHF.

The table lists this clone with a few counts. This sequence joins TRBV7-8 and TRBJ1-5; D not resolved. The CDR3 is 15 residues long. The V gene's germline CDR1 is SGHVS and CDR2 FQNEAQ. V was pared by 3 bases and J by 0 bases, with 9 bases between. CDR3 nucleotides: TGTGCCAGCAGCTTCTTCGTTGATAGCAATCAGCCCCAGCATTTT. Translation gives CASSFFVDSNQPQHF.

The chain links TRBV2 to TRBJ1-1, with D perhaps matching TRBD1 (5 bases). The CDR3 has 15 amino acids. V lost 2 bases and J 5 bases, leaving 15 bases between the germline ends. Germline V gene data show CDR1 as SNHLY and CDR2 as FYNNEI. CDR3 sequence reads: CASSEFGGVRTEAFF. CDR3 DNA sequence: TGTGCCAGCAGTGAATTTGGGGGGGTTCGGACTGAAGCTTTCTTT.

This chain connects TRBV7-2 to TRBJ2-5; 8 positions match TRBD2. V lost 5 bases and J lost 5; bases outside the gene matches: 7. The CDR3 extends over 14 amino acids. Germline V gene sequence: CDR1 SGHTA, CDR2 FQGNSA. CDR3 DNA sequence: TGTGCCAGCAGCATCATTAGCGGGGTTGAGACCCAGTACTTC. Its protein product is CASSIISGVETQYF. Full variable domain (outside the CDR3, taken from reference TRBV7-2 and TRBJ2-5): GAGVSQSPSNKVTEKGKDVELRCDPISGHTALYWYRQSLGQGLEFLIYFQGNSAPDKSGLPSDRFSAERTGGSVSTLTIQRTQQEDSAVYLCASSIISGVETQYFGPGTRLLVL.

The chain combines TRBV30 with TRBJ2-6; D gene ambiguous. From germline, CDR1 is GTSNPN and CDR2 SVGIG (reference sequence). This CDR3 has 15 residues. The ends were cut back, 0 bases at V and 2 bases at J, with 8 bases in the middle. The CDR3 nucleotides read TGTGCCTGGAGTGTACGAGAAACTGGGGCCAACGTCCTGACTTTC. It translates to CAWSVRETGANVLTF.

The rearrangement links TRBV11-2 to TRBJ2-3; 7 bases match TRBD2. Germline V CDR1 and CDR2: SGHAT, FQNNGV. V shed 7 bases and J 0 bases; nucleotides not matched to a gene: 7. This CDR3 has 15 amino acids. This CDR3 is CASTRRGLSTDTQYF. In nucleotides, the CDR3 is TGTGCCAGCACTAGGAGGGGACTAAGCACAGATACGCAGTATTTT. The full variable domain, completed using reference TRBV11-2 and TRBJ2-3, is EAGVAQSPRYKIIEKRQSVAFWCNPISGHATLYWYQQILGQGPKLLIQFQNNGVVDDSQLPKDRFSAERLKGVDSTLKIQPAKLEDSAVYLCASTRRGLSTDTQYFGPGTRLTVL.

The rearrangement uses TRBV13 and TRBJ1-6; unclear D gene. CDR3 length equals 16 residues. The germline gives CDR1 PRHDT, CDR2 FYEKMQ (reference sequence). With 4 bases removed from V and 4 bases from J, the gap between germline ends came to 14 bases. The CDR3 here is CASSSLTASYNSPLHF. The CDR3 DNA follows: TGTGCCAGCAGCTCCCTGACGGCGAGTTATAATTCACCCCTCCACTTT.

This clone showed up just once. Other DNA sequences in this specimen translate into the identical CDR3. This sequence joins TRBV2 and TRBJ1-5; no clear D gene. The CDR3 contains 14 residues. V lost 3 bases, J lost 2 bases, and 8 bases lay in between. The germline CDR1 and CDR2 sequences are SNHLY and FYNNEI. The CDR3 loop is CASSDRGGNQPQHF. The CDR3 DNA reads as TGTGCCAGCAGTGACCGCGGTGGCAATCAGCCCCAGCATTTT.

The rearrangement uses TRBV4-1 and TRBJ2-2; D uncertain. The CDR3 is made up of 17 amino acids. The germline V gene has CDR1 MGHRA and CDR2 YSYEKL. V was cut by 2 bases and J by 2 bases, with 15 bases left in between. In nucleotides, the CDR3 is TGCGCCAGCAGCCAATCGCCGAGGAAACAAAACACCGGGGAGCTGTTTTTT. Translated, it gives CASSQSPRKQNTGELFF.